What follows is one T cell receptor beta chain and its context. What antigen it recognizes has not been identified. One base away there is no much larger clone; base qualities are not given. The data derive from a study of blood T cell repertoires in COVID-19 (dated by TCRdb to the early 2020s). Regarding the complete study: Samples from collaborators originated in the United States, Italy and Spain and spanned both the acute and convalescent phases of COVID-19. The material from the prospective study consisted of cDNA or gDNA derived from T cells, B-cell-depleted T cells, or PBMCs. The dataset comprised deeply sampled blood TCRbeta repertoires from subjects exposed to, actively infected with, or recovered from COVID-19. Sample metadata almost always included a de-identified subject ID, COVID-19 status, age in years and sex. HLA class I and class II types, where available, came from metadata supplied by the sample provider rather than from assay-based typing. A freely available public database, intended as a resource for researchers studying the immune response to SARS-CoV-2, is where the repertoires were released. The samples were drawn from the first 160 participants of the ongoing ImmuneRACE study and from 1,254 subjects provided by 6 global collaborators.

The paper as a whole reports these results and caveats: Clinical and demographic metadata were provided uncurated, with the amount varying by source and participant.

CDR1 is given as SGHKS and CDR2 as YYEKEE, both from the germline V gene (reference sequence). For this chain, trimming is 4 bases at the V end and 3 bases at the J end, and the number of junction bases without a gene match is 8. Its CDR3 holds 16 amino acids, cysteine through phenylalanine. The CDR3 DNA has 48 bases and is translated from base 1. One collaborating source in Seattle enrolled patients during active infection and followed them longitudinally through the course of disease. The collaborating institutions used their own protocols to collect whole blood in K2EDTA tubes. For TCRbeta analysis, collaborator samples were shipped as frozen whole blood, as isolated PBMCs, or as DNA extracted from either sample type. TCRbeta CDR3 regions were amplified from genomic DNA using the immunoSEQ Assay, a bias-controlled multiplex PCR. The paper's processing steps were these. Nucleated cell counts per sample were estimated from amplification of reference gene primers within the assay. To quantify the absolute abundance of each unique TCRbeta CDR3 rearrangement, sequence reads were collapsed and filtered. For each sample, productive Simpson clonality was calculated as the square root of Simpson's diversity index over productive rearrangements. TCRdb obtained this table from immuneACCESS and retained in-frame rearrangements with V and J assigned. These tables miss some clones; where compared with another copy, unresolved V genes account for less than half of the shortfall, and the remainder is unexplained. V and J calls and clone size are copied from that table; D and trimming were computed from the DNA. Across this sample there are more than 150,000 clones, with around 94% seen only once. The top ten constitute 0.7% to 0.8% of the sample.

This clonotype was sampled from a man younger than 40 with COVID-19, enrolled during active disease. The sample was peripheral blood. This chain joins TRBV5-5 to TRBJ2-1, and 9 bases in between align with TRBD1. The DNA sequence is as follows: TGTGCCAGCAGCATCGGGACAGGGCCCCTCTACAATGAGCAGTTCTTC. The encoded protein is CASSIGTGPLYNEQFF. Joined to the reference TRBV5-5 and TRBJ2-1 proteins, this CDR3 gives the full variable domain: DAGVTQSPTHLIKTRGQQVTLRCSPISGHKSVSWYQQVLGQGPQFIFQYYEKEERGRGNFPDRFSARQFPNYSSELNVNALLLGDSALYLCASSIGTGPLYNEQFFGPGTRLTVL.